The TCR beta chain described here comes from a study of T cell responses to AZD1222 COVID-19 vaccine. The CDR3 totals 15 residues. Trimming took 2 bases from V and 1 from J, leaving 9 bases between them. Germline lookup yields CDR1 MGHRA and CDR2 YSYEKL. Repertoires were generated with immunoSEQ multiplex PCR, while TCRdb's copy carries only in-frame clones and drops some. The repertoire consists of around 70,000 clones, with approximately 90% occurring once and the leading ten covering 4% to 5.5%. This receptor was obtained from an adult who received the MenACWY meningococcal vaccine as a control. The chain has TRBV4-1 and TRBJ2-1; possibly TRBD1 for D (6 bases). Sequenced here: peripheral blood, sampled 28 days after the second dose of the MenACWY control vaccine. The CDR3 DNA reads TGCGCCAGCAGCCAACGGGACAAGTCCTACAATGAGCAGTTCTTC. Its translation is CASSQRDKSYNEQFF.